A selection of T cell receptor beta chains follows, all from one sample in a study of shared T cell receptors in the human thymus. Produced via immunoSEQ multiplex PCR; TCRdb's table is partial and in-frame only. The table has about 380,000 clones, 95% seen once; the top ten hold about 0.02%. Sequencing was performed on thymocytes. Receptors originate from a human donor. CDR3s include the opening cysteine and the closing phenylalanine or tryptophan. A D gene is named only where the DNA matches it firmly. Clone size is stated in some rows and not others, as once, few, many or a class when expanded.

abundance,v_gene,d_gene,j_gene,CDR3aa,CDR3nt
.,TRBV28,TRBD1,TRBJ2-7,CASRTPGTGRGGEYF,TGTGCCAGCAGGACCCCCGGGACAGGGAGGGGCGGGGAGTACTTC
.,TRBV5-5,.,TRBJ2-7,CASSFRDSVSYEQYF,TGTGCCAGCAGCTTCCGGGACTCAGTGTCCTACGAGCAGTACTTC
.,TRBV7-9,.,TRBJ2-2,CASSSGRGDGELFF,TGTGCCAGCAGCTCCGGCCGCGGGGACGGGGAGCTGTTTTTT
.,TRBV21-1,.,TRBJ1-1,CASSLRDRWIMNTEAFF,TGTGCCAGCAGCCTAAGGGACAGATGGATCATGAACACTGAAGCTTTCTTT
once,TRBV27,.,TRBJ1-1,CATPEQGCRTEAFF,TGTGCCACCCCGGAGCAGGGGTGTCGCACTGAAGCTTTCTTT
.,TRBV7-9,.,TRBJ2-1,CASSLVFLAGSGREQFF,TGTGCCAGCAGCTTAGTCTTCTTGGCGGGAAGTGGGCGCGAGCAGTTCTTC
.,TRBV28,.,TRBJ1-5,CASSLQYSRAGAQPQHF,TGTGCCAGCAGTCTACAATATTCACGGGCAGGGGCCCAGCCCCAGCATTTT
.,TRBV6-4,TRBD2,TRBJ2-3,CASSDTSGSVTDTQYF,TGTGCCAGCAGTGACACTAGCGGGAGTGTTACAGATACGCAGTATTTT
.,TRBV5-1,TRBD1,TRBJ1-5,CASSFDREQPQHF,TGCGCCAGCAGCTTTGACAGGGAACAGCCCCAGCATTTT
.,TRBV2,TRBD1,TRBJ2-3,CASKKGGAEVRDTQYF,TGTGCCAGCAAAAAAGGGGGCGCGGAGGTTAGAGATACGCAGTATTTT
.,TRBV6-6,.,TRBJ2-7,CASSYLGGKAYEQYF,TGTGCCAGCAGTTACTTGGGAGGAAAAGCCTACGAGCAGTACTTC
.,TRBV27,.,TRBJ2-7,CASSSEGGVYEQYF,TGTGCCAGCAGTTCAGAGGGAGGAGTCTACGAGCAGTACTTC
.,TRBV7-6,.,TRBJ2-1,CASSGPRDEQFF,TGTGCCAGCAGCGGTCCTCGGGATGAGCAGTTCTTC
.,TRBV27,.,TRBJ1-1,CASSWTENTEAFF,TGTGCCAGCAGTTGGACAGAGAACACTGAAGCTTTCTTT
.,TRBV10-3,TRBD1,TRBJ2-2,CAIRRADDGGLGTGYIGELFF,TGTGCCATCAGGCGGGCCGATGACGGGGGTTTGGGGACAGGGTATATCGGGGAGCTGTTTTTT
.,TRBV15,.,TRBJ2-2,CATSRGKREANTGELFF,TGTGCCACCAGCAGAGGGAAAAGGGAAGCGAACACCGGGGAGCTGTTTTTT
.,TRBV28,TRBD1,TRBJ2-7,CASSLCDREPTSYEQYF,TGTGCCAGCAGTTTATGCGACAGGGAACCAACCTCCTACGAGCAGTACTTC
.,TRBV4-3,.,TRBJ1-5,CASSQEKGVVNQPQHF,TGCGCCAGCAGCCAAGAGAAGGGGGTCGTCAATCAGCCCCAGCATTTT
once,TRBV5-4,.,TRBJ2-7,CASSLGSGPEPCEQYF,TGTGCCAGCAGTCTCGGCTCGGGGCCCGAGCCCTGCGAGCAGTACTTC
once,TRBV5-5,TRBD1,TRBJ2-7,CASRSHRGTYEQYF,TGTGCCAGCAGGAGTCACAGGGGTACGTATGAGCAGTACTTC
.,TRBV5-1,.,TRBJ2-7,CASRGWGYEQYF,TGCGCCAGCAGAGGGTGGGGCTACGAGCAGTACTTC
once,TRBV7-2,.,TRBJ1-2,CASSSGLPEVNYGYTF,TGTGCCAGCAGCTCCGGACTCCCGGAGGTTAACTATGGCTACACCTTC
once,TRBV28,TRBD1,TRBJ2-3,CATDRDQPDTQYF,TGTGCCACCGACAGGGACCAGCCAGATACGCAGTATTTT
.,TRBV5-6,TRBD1,TRBJ2-1,CASSPPDRDYNEQFF,TGTGCCAGCAGCCCACCTGACAGGGACTACAATGAGCAGTTCTTC
.,TRBV6-5,TRBD2,TRBJ2-1,CASSYGGSSYNEQFF,TGTGCCAGCAGTTATGGCGGGAGCTCCTACAATGAGCAGTTCTTC
.,TRBV4-1,.,TRBJ2-1,CASSTRDHNNEQFF,TGCGCCAGCAGCACTAGAGATCACAACAATGAGCAGTTCTTC
.,TRBV6-1,.,TRBJ2-5,CASNASETQYF,TGTGCGAGCAACGCAAGCGAGACCCAGTACTTC
once,TRBV28,.,TRBJ1-1,CASTHPSLRGTTEAFF,TGTGCCAGCACCCATCCCTCGCTCCGAGGGACCACTGAAGCTTTCTTT
.,TRBV11-2,TRBD2,TRBJ2-1,CASSFLAGIQWDNEQFF,TGTGCCAGCAGCTTCCTAGCGGGCATCCAGTGGGACAATGAGCAGTTCTTC
once,TRBV27,.,TRBJ2-7,CASSEGRQGLAHEQYF,TGTGCCAGCAGCGAGGGGAGGCAGGGGTTGGCCCACGAGCAGTACTTC
.,TRBV4-3,TRBD2,TRBJ2-2,CASSQENGTRQNTGELFF,TGCGCCAGCAGCCAAGAAAATGGGACTAGGCAGAACACCGGGGAGCTGTTTTTT
.,TRBV19,.,TRBJ2-7,CASSPRIAPYEQYF,TGTGCCAGTAGTCCCCGAATAGCGCCTTACGAGCAGTACTTC
.,TRBV6-5,.,TRBJ1-4,CASSYSISSGRKKLFF,TGTGCCAGCAGTTACTCGATTTCATCCGGGCGTAAGAAACTGTTTTTT
.,TRBV11-2,.,TRBJ2-5,CASSPHVEQETQYF,TGTGCCAGCAGCCCCCACGTGGAGCAAGAGACCCAGTACTTC
.,TRBV6-1,TRBD2,TRBJ2-5,CASSEGRTSGRLGETQYF,TGTGCCAGCAGTGAAGGCCGGACTAGCGGGAGGCTGGGGGAGACCCAGTACTTC
.,TRBV2,.,TRBJ2-3,CASSAYQGPDTQYF,TGTGCCAGCAGTGCATATCAGGGACCAGATACGCAGTATTTT
.,TRBV27,TRBD1,TRBJ2-2,CASRADRDSKELFF,TGTGCCAGCAGAGCGGACAGGGATTCTAAGGAGCTGTTTTTT
.,TRBV10-3,.,TRBJ2-7,CAIRRRLGEQYF,TGTGCCATCAGGAGGAGACTGGGCGAGCAGTACTTC
.,TRBV28,.,TRBJ2-7,CASSPVGSYEQYF,TGTGCCAGCAGCCCGGTGGGCTCCTACGAGCAGTACTTC
.,TRBV4-2,.,TRBJ2-1,CASSQDREGEQFF,TGTGCCAGCAGCCAAGATAGGGAAGGTGAGCAGTTCTTC